The clone carrying this T cell receptor beta chain was detected only once. Its antigen is currently unknown. Clones were read by immunoSEQ multiplex PCR, and TCRdb kept only the in-frame ones, dropping some. The sample carries 150,000 to 200,000 clones, 88% recorded once. These data are taken from a study of T cell responses to AZD1222 COVID-19 vaccine. The study's findings and limits: Elevations in Spike-specific TCR breadth and depth followed administration of two AZD1222 doses. Donors, mostly white British, included more females; clonal diversity was possibly underestimated.

The CDR3 extends over 12 amino acids. CDR1 SGHDT and CDR2 YYEEEE come from the germline V gene. Trimming took 5 bases from V and 10 from J; bases not matched to a gene: 7. Sequencing used peripheral blood, obtained on day 0 of AZD1222 vaccination. The sequence was collected from an adult in good health. The chain links TRBV5-6 to TRBJ1-2; 8 bases map to TRBD1. CDR3 amino acids: CASRMAGGVYTF. The CDR3 DNA reads TGTGCCAGCAGGATGGCAGGGGGCGTCTACACCTTC.